The entry below gives a single T cell receptor beta chain sequence along with its context. Its specificity is unknown. CDR1 MNHEY and CDR2 SVGAGI come from the germline V gene. V lost 6 bases to trimming and J lost 2 bases; unmatched junction nucleotides: 7. The CDR3 consists of 14 residues. This sample stems from a study of T cell responses to AZD1222 COVID-19 vaccine. Study-wide findings and caveats: Vaccine-related CD4 TCRs covered spike, predominating at 160-218 and 743-854.

TCRdb's table, derived via immunoSEQ multiplex PCR, lists solely in-frame clones and lacks some. The sample carries around 120,000 clones, approximately 90% recorded once. The receptor's source is an adult who received the AZD1222 COVID-19 vaccine. The chain couples TRBV6-5 to TRBJ2-7; TRBD1 matches 7 bases. The sample here was peripheral blood, taken 28 days after the second AZD1222 dose. The CDR3 region has the DNA TGTGCCAGCAGAGGAACACAGGGGACCTACGAGCAGTACTTC. It codes for CASRGTQGTYEQYF.